A single sample is the source of the 16 T cell receptor beta chains below, sequenced in a study of T cell responses to AZD1222 COVID-19 vaccine. Libraries were prepared by immunoSEQ multiplex PCR; TCRdb keeps only in-frame clonotypes and omits some of them. This table holds 35,000 to 55,000 clones, around 77% found once. Material: peripheral blood, obtained 28 days after the second dose of the MenACWY control vaccine. These receptor sequences come from an adult who received the MenACWY meningococcal vaccine as a control.

The chain combines TRBV5-5 with TRBJ1-1; D unresolved. This CDR3 comprises 13 residues. Germline assignment: CDR1 SGHKS and CDR2 YYEKEE (reference sequence). Trimming left V 4 bases short and J 0 bases short, with 7 bases between. The CDR3 region is CASSQLMNTEAFF. The CDR3 DNA reads as TGTGCCAGCAGCCAGTTAATGAACACTGAAGCTTTCTTT.

The V gene is TRBV5-6, the J gene TRBJ2-7; 7 nucleotides line up with TRBD1. The junction had 5 bases not matched to a gene; V was cut back by 2 bases and J by 0 bases. The CDR3 is 15 residues long. Germline V gene data show CDR1 as SGHDT and CDR2 as YYEEEE. The chain's CDR3 is CASSLGTASSYEQYF. The CDR3 DNA is TGTGCCAGCAGCTTAGGGACAGCGAGCTCCTACGAGCAGTACTTC.

The V gene is TRBV14, the J gene TRBJ2-1; D gene unclear. Germline assignment: CDR1 SGHDN and CDR2 FVKESK. This CDR3 comprises 12 residues. V lost 4 bases, J lost 8 bases, and 9 bases lay in between. The CDR3 reads CASSLTTYEQFF. The CDR3 nucleotides are TGTGCCAGCAGCCTAACTACATATGAGCAGTTCTTC.

This chain connects TRBV19 to TRBJ1-5; 11 bases fit TRBD1. The V segment lost 4 bases and the J segment 7 bases; nucleotides outside the gene matches: 3. CDR1 and CDR2 from the germline V gene are LNHDA and SQIVND (reference sequence). CDR3 length: 14 residues. This CDR3 is CASSKGQGVQPQHF. DNA of the CDR3: TGTGCCAGTAGTAAGGGACAGGGGGTGCAGCCCCAGCATTTT.

The V and J genes are TRBV3-1 (or the pseudogene TRBV3-2) and TRBJ2-5; 7 positions agree with TRBD1. Per the germline V gene, CDR1 is LGHDT and CDR2 is YNNKEL (reference sequence). V lost 3 bases to trimming and J lost 1 base; unmatched junction nucleotides: 8. CDR3 length equals 16 residues. CDR3 coding DNA: TGTGCCAGCAGCCATCGAAACCGGGACAGCCAAGAGACCCAGTACTTC. Its protein is CASSHRNRDSQETQYF.

The chain uses TRBV27 and TRBJ1-2, with D uncertain. V shed 6 bases and J shed 6 bases, with 11 bases lying between them. This CDR3 region has 12 residues. Germline V CDR1 and CDR2: MNHEY, SMNVEV (reference sequence). CDR3 in DNA: TGTGCCAGCAGCCCGGACTTAAATGGCTACACCTTC. This gives the protein CASSPDLNGYTF.

The table lists this clone with a count of one. This chain joins TRBV30 and TRBJ1-5; TRBD1 agrees at 7 bases. Germline-derived CDR1 and CDR2 are GTSNPN and SVGIG (reference sequence). Germline trimming cut 1 base from V and 4 bases from J; bases unmatched to any gene: 4. CDR3 length: 14 residues. The CDR3 loop is CAWSGDRRNQPQHF. The CDR3 nucleotides read TGTGCCTGGAGTGGGGACAGACGTAATCAGCCCCAGCATTTT.

The V gene is TRBV18, the J gene TRBJ2-1; 8 nucleotides line up with TRBD1. The V gene end was trimmed by 3 bases and the J gene end by 1 base; junction bases not matched to a gene: 8. This CDR3 comprises 17 residues. Germline CDR1 is KGHSH and CDR2 is LQKENI. The CDR3 nucleotides are TGTGCCAGCTCACCGTTCTACAGGGGGGAATCCTACAATGAGCAGTTCTTC. This translates into CASSPFYRGESYNEQFF. Supplemented by reference TRBV18 and TRBJ2-1, the full variable domain reads NAGVMQNPRHLVRRRGQEARLRCSPMKGHSHVYWYRQLPEEGLKFMVYLQKENIIDESGMPKERFSAEFPKEGPSILRIQQVVRGDSAAYFCASSPFYRGESYNEQFFGPGTRLTVL.

This clone was detected once. The rearrangement links TRBV7-2 to TRBJ2-4; 8 bases are shared with TRBD2. The CDR3 totals 15 residues. The germline V gene has CDR1 SGHTA and CDR2 FQGNSA. After removal of 3 bases from V and 2 bases from J, the junction contained 3 bases not matched to a gene. The DNA for the CDR3 is TGTGCCAGCAGCTTGAGCGGGAGCTCCAAAAACATTCAGTACTTC. The encoded protein is CASSLSGSSKNIQYF.

This clone was found a few times. The V gene is TRBV7-8, the J gene TRBJ1-5; possibly TRBD1 for D (6 bases). V was pared by 8 bases and J by 6 bases, with 14 bases between. This CDR3 region has 13 residues. CDR1 and CDR2 from the germline V gene are SGHVS and FQNEAQ. The chain's CDR3 is CASCGGALQPQHF. In DNA form, the CDR3 reads TGTGCCAGCTGTGGGGGGGCTCTTCAGCCCCAGCATTTT.

The J gene is TRBJ2-7, the V gene TRBV28; 9 positions agree with TRBD2. The CDR3 runs 14 residues. Germline V gene sequence: CDR1 MDHEN, CDR2 SYDVKM. The V segment lost 3 bases and the J segment 12 bases; nucleotides outside the gene matches: 12. CDR3 amino acids: CASSLGLASPGRYF. The CDR3 region has the DNA TGTGCCAGCAGTTTGGGACTAGCATCCCCCGGTAGGTACTTC.

This chain joins TRBV19 and TRBJ1-2, with D possibly being TRBD1 (5 bases). The length of the CDR3 is 13 residues. Germline V gene sequence: CDR1 LNHDA, CDR2 SQIVND (reference sequence). The V end lost 4 bases, the J end lost 7 bases, and 13 bases lay between the germline ends. The CDR3: CASSTQRGSGYTF. The CDR3 nucleotides read TGTGCCAGTAGTACACAGAGGGGAAGTGGCTACACCTTC. Combining the CDR3 with reference TRBV19 and TRBJ1-2 gives the whole variable domain DGGITQSPKYLFRKEGQNVTLSCEQNLNHDAMYWYRQDPGQGLRLIYYSQIVNDFQKGDIAEGYSVSREKKESFPLTVTSAQKNPTAFYLCASSTQRGSGYTFGSGTRLTVV.

The chain uses TRBV27 and TRBJ2-3; D unclear. The CDR3 has 14 amino acids. Germline V gene lookup returns CDR1 MNHEY and CDR2 SMNVEV (reference sequence). Trimming shortened V by 2 bases and J by 2 bases, and 8 bases separated the two germline ends. CDR3 DNA sequence: TGTGCCAGCAGTTTAGAAAGGAACACAGATACGCAGTATTTT. Translation: CASSLERNTDTQYF.

V gene TRBV5-4 combines with J gene TRBJ2-7; D remains ambiguous. From germline, CDR1 is SGHNT and CDR2 YYREEE (reference sequence). V lost 6 bases to trimming and J lost 5 bases, with 15 bases between them. This CDR3 has 13 residues. The CDR3 here is CASNTWAGHEQYF. The DNA for the CDR3 is TGTGCCAGCAACACGTGGGCCGGGCACGAGCAGTACTTC.

This clone was seen once. This chain uses TRBV9 with TRBJ1-1, with D tentatively TRBD1 (5 bases). CDR1 is SGDLS and CDR2 is YYNGEE in the germline V gene. Trimming removed 0 bases from V and 4 bases from J, with 7 bases in between. This CDR3 is 13 amino acids long. DNA of the CDR3: TGTGCCAGCAGCGTAGGGGGGAGCACTGAAGCTTTCTTT. Amino acids: CASSVGGSTEAFF.

This chain uses TRBV27 with TRBJ2-7; possible D gene TRBD1, 5 bases. Looked up from germline, CDR1 is MNHEY and CDR2 is SMNVEV (reference sequence). V was trimmed by 6 bases and J by 5 bases, leaving 20 bases between them. The CDR3 length is 15 residues. The CDR3 region is CASRPLDREFNEQYV. CDR3 coding DNA: TGTGCCAGCAGACCTCTTGACAGAGAATTTAACGAGCAGTACGTC.